The clone carrying this TCR beta chain was seen many times. The antigen remains unidentified. Arm-PCR with iRepertoire HTBI primers amplified the CDR3 regions for these TCR beta libraries. MiXCR was run by TCRdb on the multiplex PCR reads, yielding one entry per CDR3 protein. The profile shows 700,000 or so distinct CDR3 sequences, about 32% of them singletons. The length of the CDR3 is 18 residues. The germline V and J ends were trimmed by 5 bases and 1 base, with 23 bases remaining between them. Germline values: CDR1 MDHEN, CDR2 SYDVKM. Time point: persistent/refractory GD, antithyroid drugs over 5 years with positive TRAb. Extracted PBMC RNA gave rise to the TCR library. Patients all came to the study from an endocrinology department in Xi'an, China. The data were obtained in a study of regulatory T cells in long-lasting Graves disease. Study summary: To qualify as persistent, Graves' disease required over 5 years of antithyroid drugs with positive TSH receptor antibodies.

Study outcomes and limitations: There was favoring of TRBV28, TRBJ1-2 and TRBJ2-5 in persistent disease.

The specimen comprised peripheral blood mononuclear cells (PBMCs), sampled when the disease was refractory, from a patient treated with antithyroid drugs. The TCR was taken from a female donor with Graves disease. The chain uses TRBV28 and TRBJ1-1; maybe TRBD1 (5 bases). This CDR3 is CASSLGVGNIAQNTEAFF. CDR3 nucleotide sequence: TGTGCCAGCAGTCTAGGGGTAGGAAACATAGCCCAGAACACTGAAGCTTTCTTT.